This record covers a single T cell receptor beta chain. What it binds is unknown. Germline assignment: CDR1 SGHNT and CDR2 YENEEA. V was clipped by 3 bases and J by 2 bases, with 11 bases between them. CDR3 length: 14 residues. The data originate from a study of cytomegalovirus exposure and HLA in healthy donors. The PCR ran on 60 Vbeta and 13 Jbeta primers. The method was immunoSEQ multiplex PCR; TCRdb's version includes in-frame clones alone and lacks a portion of them. The data show more than 90,000 clones, about 79% seen once. Findings and caveats of the study: The study dropped some indistinguishable V segments, TRBV6-2 and TRBV6-3 among them. The Asian-associated ancestry cluster reportedly had fewer N-insertions than the approximately 670-donor mean in a later analysis. When analyzed later, the rates of TCR association showed variation by HLA locus, with DRB1 the most and HLA-C the fewest.

The TCR was taken from a woman younger than 35 in good health and CMV-seropositive. This chain joins TRBV11-3 and TRBJ2-7; D call uncertain. Sequencing input: PBMCs. The CDR3 sequence is CASSLEPVAYEQYF. The DNA of the CDR3 is TGTGCCAGCAGCTTGGAGCCAGTCGCCTACGAGCAGTACTTC.